The rows below give T cell receptor beta chains drawn from one sample of a study of Graves' ophthalmopathy and Graves' hyperthyroidism. TCRdb fed the multiplex PCR reads into MiXCR, producing one record per CDR3 protein. Of under 250,000 distinct CDR3 sequences listed, 25% to 35% are singletons. Sequencing was performed on peripheral blood. All receptors derive from a middle-aged man with Graves' ophthalmopathy. Both conserved end residues are trimmed from each CDR3. A D gene is named only where the DNA matches it firmly.

D,J,V,CDR3
TRBD1,TRBJ1-1,TRBV29-1,SAQDRMNTEAF
-,TRBJ2-7,TRBV7-9,ASSLFTATNYEQY
-,TRBJ2-7,TRBV20-1,SARSRSNVGYEQY
-,TRBJ2-7,TRBV4-3,ASSQGLPRDLAAYEQY
-,TRBJ2-7,TRBV29-1,SVEGGNSKQY
TRBD1,TRBJ2-6,TRBV7-3,ASSSYAGTGFSGANVLT
-,TRBJ1-5,TRBV28,ASISLGKGDQPQH
-,TRBJ2-5,TRBV6-2/TRBV6-3,ASSYDPQVDQETQY
TRBD1,TRBJ2-2,TRBV5-5,ASSADRGRAGELF
-,TRBJ2-2,TRBV7-7,ASSRAQAGELF
-,TRBJ2-7,TRBV28,ASSPPQAVLEQY
-,TRBJ2-7,TRBV11-2,ASSFKGLTYEQY
-,TRBJ1-2,TRBV7-3,ASSPSGTNYGYT
TRBD2,TRBJ2-1,TRBV9,ASNPAGGHFREQF
TRBD1,TRBJ1-5,TRBV29-1,SVTGTGIDQPQH
-,TRBJ1-1,TRBV11-2,ASSLVKGTEAF
TRBD2,TRBJ2-5,TRBV28,ASSPGLAGVFGETQY
-,TRBJ1-1,TRBV20-1,SARDVLAITEAF
-,TRBJ1-1,TRBV11-3,ASEDGGVGTEAF
-,TRBJ2-7,TRBV28,ASSLRGSSSYEQY
TRBD1,TRBJ1-2,TRBV2,ASGRTGVGYT
TRBD2,TRBJ2-3,TRBV28,ASSLLLAAREDTQY
-,TRBJ1-2,TRBV19,ASSIPGRELYGYT
-,TRBJ1-2,TRBV3-1,ASSLGQTDGYT
-,TRBJ2-5,TRBV20-1,SARDEETQY
TRBD2,TRBJ2-7,TRBV5-1,ASSLEGSPGLADLYEQY
TRBD1,TRBJ2-7,TRBV29-1,SVRSDRDEQY
-,TRBJ2-5,TRBV28,ASSFPGKSTQY
-,TRBJ2-5,TRBV2,ASRASAGAQETQY
-,TRBJ1-5,TRBV19,ATRGGPGEGNQPQH
-,TRBJ1-6,TRBV6-5,ASSYSIGGSPLH
-,TRBJ1-2,TRBV28,ASSRTASGYT
-,TRBJ2-3,TRBV3-1,ASSLGHTQY
TRBD1,TRBJ1-3,TRBV6-1,ASRGTGVNTIY
TRBD1,TRBJ1-1,TRBV20-1,SARGQGDTEAF
-,TRBJ1-3,TRBV15,ATKTGLSGNTIY
TRBD2,TRBJ2-5,TRBV6-4,ASSEQAGGETQY
TRBD1,TRBJ1-1,TRBV12-3/TRBV12-4,ASSLSGTGPRRAF
TRBD1,TRBJ2-7,TRBV4-1,ASSQGGQGPYEQY